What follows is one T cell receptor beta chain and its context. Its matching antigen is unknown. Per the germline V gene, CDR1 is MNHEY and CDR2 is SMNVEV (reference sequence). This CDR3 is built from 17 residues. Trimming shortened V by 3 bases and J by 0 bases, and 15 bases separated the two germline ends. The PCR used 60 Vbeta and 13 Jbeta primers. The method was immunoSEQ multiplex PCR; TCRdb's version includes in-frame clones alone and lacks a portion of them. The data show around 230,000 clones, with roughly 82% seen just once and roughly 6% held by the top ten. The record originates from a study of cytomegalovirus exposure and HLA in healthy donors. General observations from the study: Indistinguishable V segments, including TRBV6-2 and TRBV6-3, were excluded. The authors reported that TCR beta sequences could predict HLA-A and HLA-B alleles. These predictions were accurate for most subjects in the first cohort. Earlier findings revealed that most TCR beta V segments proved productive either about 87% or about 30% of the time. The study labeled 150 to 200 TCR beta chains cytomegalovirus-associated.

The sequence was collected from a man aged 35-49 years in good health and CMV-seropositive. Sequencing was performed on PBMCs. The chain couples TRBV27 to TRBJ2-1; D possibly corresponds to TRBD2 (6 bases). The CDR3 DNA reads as TGTGCCAGCAGTTTCTTACTTAGCGGAGACTCCTACAATGAGCAGTTCTTC. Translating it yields CASSFLLSGDSYNEQFF.